This entry lists 31 T cell receptor beta chains sequenced from one sample in a study of shared clonotypes between healthy human individuals. The table came from immunoSEQ multiplex PCR; TCRdb's copy has only in-frame clones and leaves some out. The sample records some 450,000 clones, around 77% being singletons. The sample consisted of PBMCs. All receptors derive from a woman aged 40-49 years in good health. Some clones in this sample may be carry-over from other donors' samples.

Remarks on this clone: A read error may explain this, as a much larger clone is one base away. J is TRBJ2-7 and V is TRBV6-1; 7 positions match TRBD1. CDR3 length equals 15 residues. V was clipped by 7 bases and J by 5 bases; unmatched bases: 14. The germline gives CDR1 MNHNS, CDR2 SASEGT. The CDR3 spells CASIQIQGTGNEQYF. The CDR3 DNA is TGTGCCAGCATTCAAATACAGGGGACGGGCAACGAGCAGTACTTC.

Only a few counts were recorded for this clone. The chain carries TRBV5-1 and TRBJ2-1; 10 bases fit TRBD2. The trim removed 0 bases at V and 10 bases at J, leaving 1 base unmatched. CDR1 and CDR2 (germline): SGHRS, YFSETQ. The CDR3 is 13 amino acids. CDR3 amino acids: CASSLALAGEQFF. The CDR3 nucleotides are TGCGCCAGCAGCTTGGCACTAGCGGGAGAGCAGTTCTTC.

The V gene is TRBV5-1, the J gene TRBJ1-1; the match to TRBD1 covers 10 bases. V lost 4 bases, J lost 5 bases, and 5 bases stayed unmatched. CDR1 SGHRS and CDR2 YFSETQ come from the germline V gene. The CDR3 is made up of 14 amino acids. CDR3 in DNA: TGCGCCAGCAGCGCCGGGACAGGGGCTACTGAAGCTTTCTTT. This translates into CASSAGTGATEAFF. The entire variable domain, with the rest obtained from reference TRBV5-1 and TRBJ1-1, is as follows: KAGVTQTPRYLIKTRGQQVTLSCSPISGHRSVSWYQQTPGQGLQFLFEYFSETQRNKGNFPGRFSGRQFSNSRSEMNVSTLELGDSALYLCASSAGTGATEAFFGQGTRLTVV.

With regard to this clone: With a far larger clone one base away, a read error is the likely cause. The sample has other DNA sequences that encode this CDR3 too. The V and J genes are TRBV2 and TRBJ1-1; 9 bases line up with TRBD1. Germline V gives CDR1 SNHLY, CDR2 FYNNEI. Trimming removed 4 bases from V and 0 bases from J; junction bases left unmatched: 9. There are 17 residues in the CDR3. The CDR3 region has the DNA TGTGCCAGCAGTGGTTGGGACAGGGTTACAGTGAACACTGAAGCTTTCTTT. Translated: CASSGWDRVTVNTEAFF.

Worth noting for this clone: This probably arose from a read error, given a far larger clone one base away. The genes are TRBV30 and TRBJ1-1; D is unresolved. Trimming removed 8 bases at V and 1 base at J, with 14 bases between. The CDR3 totals 13 residues. Germline assignment: CDR1 GTSNPN and CDR2 SVGIG (reference sequence). The CDR3 sequence is CAPRHPQNTEAFF. CDR3 DNA sequence: TGTGCCCCAAGACACCCCCAGAACACTGAAGCTTTCTTT.

This clone has just a few counts. CDR3 in DNA: TGTGCCAGCAGCCAAGATGGGACAGGGAATCAGCCCCAGCATTTT. Translated: CASSQDGTGNQPQHF. The rearrangement uses TRBV4-2 and TRBJ1-5, with 9 nucleotides matching TRBD1. CDR3 length: 15 amino acids. Looked up from germline, CDR1 is LGHNA and CDR2 is YNFKEQ. Trimming cost V 0 bases and J 4 bases; bases outside gene matches: 1.

The V and J genes are TRBV6-1 and TRBJ2-3, with D perhaps TRBD2 (5 bases). V lost 2 bases and J lost 5, with 11 bases in between. Germline-derived CDR1 and CDR2 are MNHNS and SASEGT. CDR3 length equals 14 residues. The chain's CDR3 is CASSEYRRGDTQYF. As DNA, the CDR3 is TGTGCCAGCAGTGAATATCGCCGGGGAGATACGCAGTATTTT.

J is TRBJ1-4 and V is TRBV29-1; unclear D gene. The CDR3 is 13 residues long. V was trimmed by 5 bases and J by 7 bases, leaving 14 bases between them. Germline V CDR1 and CDR2: SQVTM, ANQGSEA. CDR3 sequence (DNA): TGCAGCGTTCAGATCACAGTGGGTGAAAAACTGTTTTTT. Amino acid sequence: CSVQITVGEKLFF.

CDR3 bases: TGTGCCAGCGGACGGGGCTACGAGCAGTACTTC. Amino acid sequence: CASGRGYEQYF. The rearrangement joins TRBV2 to TRBJ2-5, with a possible D match to TRBD2 (5 bases). The DNA end is a closer match to TRBJ2-7, so the J assignment may be wrong. From germline, CDR1 is SNHLY and CDR2 FYNNEI. The CDR3 spans 11 residues.

This clone appeared once. V and J are TRBV28 and TRBJ2-6; D gene unclear. Germline CDR1 is MDHEN and CDR2 is SYDVKM. V was trimmed by 5 bases and J by 1 base, leaving 12 bases between them. The CDR3 length is 16 residues. The CDR3 sequence: CASSLPTPSGANVLTF. CDR3 in DNA: TGTGCCAGCAGTCTGCCGACTCCTTCTGGGGCCAACGTCCTGACTTTC.

The V and J genes are TRBV5-6 and TRBJ2-3; 9 positions agree with TRBD2. J lost 3 bases, V lost 0 bases, and 8 bases had no gene match. Germline assignment: CDR1 SGHDT and CDR2 YYEEEE. The CDR3 has 17 residues. DNA of the CDR3: TGTGCCAGCAGCTTGGGGCCAGGCGGGAGGGGGACAGATACGCAGTATTTT. This sequence encodes CASSLGPGGRGTDTQYF.

The J gene is TRBJ2-2, the V gene TRBV11-2; possibly TRBD2 for D (7 bases). CDR1 is SGHAT and CDR2 is FQNNGV in the germline V gene. This CDR3 comprises 12 residues. V lost 6 bases and J lost 6, with 8 bases in between. In DNA form, the CDR3 reads TGTGCCAGCAGAGGGGGGGCCGGGGAGCTGTTTTTT. Amino acid sequence: CASRGGAGELFF.

The chain has TRBV7-2 and TRBJ2-1; no clear D gene. The CDR3 sequence is 13 residues long. Germline V gives CDR1 SGHTA, CDR2 FQGNSA. Trimming removed 5 bases at V and 0 bases at J, with 5 bases between. The CDR3 bases are TGTGCCAGCAGCCCAAGCTCCTACAATGAGCAGTTCTTC. Its protein is CASSPSSYNEQFF.

A word on this clone: A single base is all that separates this from a far larger clone, so a read error is likely. This specimen includes other DNA sequences encoding the same CDR3. V and J are TRBV4-1 and TRBJ2-3; D may correspond to TRBD1 or TRBD2 (6 bases each). The CDR3 is made up of 17 amino acids. Per germline, CDR1 MGHRA and CDR2 YSYEKL. The CDR3 sequence: CASSRIIRVGGTDTQYF. The CDR3 coding sequence is TGCGCCAGCAGCCGAATCATCAGGGTGGGGGGCACAGATACGCAGTACTTT.

The rearrangement uses TRBV13 and TRBJ2-1; D possibly corresponds to TRBD2 (5 bases). V was cut by 5 bases and J by 1 base, with 18 bases left in between. This CDR3 comprises 17 residues. Germline V gene data show CDR1 as PRHDT and CDR2 as FYEKMQ (reference sequence). The CDR3 DNA reads TGTGCCAGCAGCCCCATTCGGGGAACTAGTTCCTACAATGAGCAGTTCTTC. Translating it yields CASSPIRGTSSYNEQFF.

The CDR3 bases are TGTGCCAGCAGTTCTTCCGCTCCGGGACTAGCGGGAGTAGGGCAGTACTTC. Translated: CASSSSAPGLAGVGQYF. The chain is built from TRBV25-1 and TRBJ2-7; TRBD2 matches 14 bases. After removal of 5 bases from V and 9 bases from J, the junction contained 15 bases not matched to a gene. Germline V gene lookup returns CDR1 MGHDK and CDR2 SYGVNS. The CDR3 sequence is 17 residues long.

The rearrangement uses TRBV5-4 and TRBJ2-1; 13 bases map to TRBD2. This CDR3 comprises 15 residues. Germline V gives CDR1 SGHNT, CDR2 YYREEE (reference sequence). Trimming removed 2 bases from V and 9 bases from J; junction bases left unmatched: 5. CDR3 DNA: TGTGCCAGCAGCTTTACTAGCGGGAGGGGGGGTGAGCAGTTCTTC. It yields the protein CASSFTSGRGGEQFF.

CDR3 in DNA: TGCAGCGCCTTCGGGAGGGTGAAGAACGAGCAGTACTTC. It is translated as CSAFGRVKNEQYF. The rearrangement joins TRBV29-1 to TRBJ2-7, with 8 bases matching TRBD2. CDR1 is SQVTM, CDR2 ANQGSEA, per germline. V dropped 7 bases and J dropped 5; count of bases not matched to a gene: 10. CDR3 size: 13 residues.

This clone has a handful of counts. V usage is TRBV28 and J usage is TRBJ1-1, with TRBD1 matching over 7 bases. The CDR3 has 16 residues. Germline loops: CDR1 MDHEN, CDR2 SYDVKM. V lost 5 bases, J lost 1 base, and 10 bases stayed unmatched. CDR3 residues: CASSLHYAGGNTEAFF. The CDR3 DNA is TGTGCCAGCAGTCTCCACTACGCAGGGGGGAACACTGAAGCTTTCTTT.

V and J are TRBV28 and TRBJ1-1; 7 positions match TRBD1. There are 11 residues in the CDR3. Germline V gene data show CDR1 as MDHEN and CDR2 as SYDVKM. The V segment lost 7 bases and the J segment 5 bases; nucleotides outside the gene matches: 1. The CDR3 DNA reads TGTGCCAGCACAGGGGGGACTGAAGCTTTCTTT. Amino acids: CASTGGTEAFF. The whole variable domain, filled in from reference TRBV28 and TRBJ1-1, reads DVKVTQSSRYLVKRTGEKVFLECVQDMDHENMFWYRQDPGLGLRLIYFSYDVKMKEKGDIPEGYSVSREKKERFSLILESASTNQTSMYLCASTGGTEAFFGQGTRLTVV.

Remarks on this clone: Since a far larger clone is one base different, this is likely a read error. The sample contains more than one DNA sequence encoding this CDR3. The chain recombines TRBV7-2 with TRBJ2-3; TRBD2 matches at 12 bases. This CDR3 comprises 18 residues. The V and J ends lost 5 bases and 0 bases, in that order; junction bases with no gene match: 9. Germline-derived CDR1 and CDR2 are SGHTA and FQGNSA. The CDR3 DNA follows: TGTGCCAGCAGCCTCGTGCTAGCGGGAGGGCCTAGCACAGATACGCAGTATTTT. It translates to CASSLVLAGGPSTDTQYF.

This clone was recorded many times. The same CDR3 can be traced to other DNA sequences in this sample. The chain employs TRBV11-2 and TRBJ1-1, with D unresolved. Deletions cut 0 bases from V and 4 bases from J, with 15 bases between. The length of the CDR3 is 16 residues. Germline-derived CDR1 and CDR2 are SGHAT and FQNNGV. The CDR3 coding sequence is TGTGCCAGCAGCTTAGAATTCAAGGTGGCGCGCACTGAAGCTTTCTTT. It translates to CASSLEFKVARTEAFF.

The genes are TRBV7-3 and TRBJ2-5; 10 bases line up with TRBD2. The closer fit of TRBJ2-7 to the DNA end suggests the J call may be wrong. Germline CDR1 and CDR2: SGHTA and FQGTGA. The CDR3 has 16 residues. As DNA, the CDR3 is TGTGCCAGCAGCCGGGGGGCTAGCGGGAGATTGGACGAGCAGTACTTC. This sequence encodes CASSRGASGRLDEQYF.

V and J are TRBV27 and TRBJ2-7; 9 nucleotides match TRBD1. With V trimmed by 3 bases and J by 6 bases, 6 bases remained unmatched. From germline, CDR1 is MNHEY and CDR2 SMNVEV (reference sequence). CDR3 length: 14 amino acids. The CDR3 spells CASSFTGTGTEQYF. Written as DNA, the CDR3 is TGTGCCAGCAGTTTTACCGGGACAGGGACCGAGCAGTACTTC.

The chain uses TRBV15 and TRBJ2-2, with no clear D. Germline V gene sequence: CDR1 LNHNV, CDR2 YYDKDF (reference sequence). The germline V and J ends were trimmed by 0 bases and 0 bases, with 8 bases remaining between them. CDR3 size: 16 residues. In nucleotides, the CDR3 is TGTGCCACCAGCAGAGATAACCAGGCGAACACCGGGGAGCTGTTTTTT. This encodes CATSRDNQANTGELFF.

The chain combines TRBV27 with TRBJ1-2; 7 nucleotides agree with TRBD1. This CDR3 has 13 residues. Unmatched junction bases numbered 9, after V lost 6 bases and J lost 8 bases. The germline V gene encodes CDR1 MNHEY and CDR2 SMNVEV (reference sequence). The CDR3 sequence: CASSLNRDRGYTF. As DNA, the CDR3 is TGTGCCAGCAGCCTCAACCGGGACAGAGGCTACACCTTC.

The rearrangement uses TRBV6-1 and TRBJ2-5, with D possibly TRBD2 on 6 matching bases. The DNA matches TRBJ2-7 better at its end, which makes the J call doubtful. The CDR3 runs to 15 residues. Germline V gene data show CDR1 as MNHNS and CDR2 as SASEGT. As DNA, the CDR3 is TGTGCCAGCAGTGAAGGCACTAGCTGGAGTTACGAGCAGTACTTC. Residues: CASSEGTSWSYEQYF.

To note about this clone: The sample holds other DNA sequences that translate to the same CDR3. V is TRBV5-1 and J is TRBJ1-1, with unresolved D. The CDR3 has 13 residues. Germline V gene lookup returns CDR1 SGHRS and CDR2 YFSETQ. V was pared by 2 bases and J by 0 bases, with 5 bases between. For the CDR3, the DNA is TGCGCCAGCAGCTTTAGACTGAACACTGAAGCTTTCTTT. Its protein is CASSFRLNTEAFF.

In the case of this clone: Different DNA sequences within this sample yield the same CDR3. CDR3 sequence (DNA): TGCGCCAGTTCCTACGAGCAGTACTTC. It is translated as CASSYEQYF. V usage is TRBV5-1 and J usage is TRBJ2-7; D gene ambiguous. Trimming left V 8 bases short and J 1 base short, with 1 base between. In germline, CDR1 is SGHRS, CDR2 YFSETQ. The length of the CDR3 is 9 residues.

On this clone: A read error is the likely source, as a far larger clone sits one nucleotide away. The chain is built from TRBV2 and TRBJ1-2, with D perhaps matching TRBD1 (5 bases). Per germline, CDR1 SNHLY and CDR2 FYNNEI. The CDR3 has 17 amino acids. V dropped 5 bases and J dropped 0 bases, with 19 bases sitting between them. The CDR3 reads CASSKTWGGTTNYGYTF. The CDR3 DNA is TGTGCCAGCAGTAAAACGTGGGGGGGAACCACTAACTATGGCTACACCTTC.

The chain combines TRBV4-2 with TRBJ1-5; 9 bases map to TRBD1. The trim removed 2 bases at V and 6 bases at J, leaving 8 bases unmatched. The CDR3 has 16 amino acids. From germline, CDR1 is LGHNA and CDR2 YNFKEQ. CDR3 amino acids: CASSQTGTGTGQPQHF. The CDR3 region has the DNA TGTGCCAGCAGCCAAACCGGGACAGGGACGGGTCAGCCCCAGCATTTT.